Reported below is one T cell receptor beta chain. Germline CDR1 and CDR2: MNHNS and SASEGT. The CDR3 spans 15 residues. V lost 1 base to trimming and J lost 8 bases; unmatched junction nucleotides: 6. This sample stems from a study of blood T cell repertoires in COVID-19. The assay was immunoSEQ multiplex PCR, and TCRdb's table has in-frame clones only and misses some. The table shows 95,000 to 110,000 clones, with approximately 89% occurring only once. This sequence was found in an elderly woman in a cohort sampled during active COVID-19. The chain links TRBV6-1 to TRBJ2-1; TRBD1 aligns across 9 bases. The sample was peripheral blood. CDR3 coding DNA: TGTGCCAGCAGTGAAGGTGGACAGGGGAACGATGAGCAGTTCTTC. It encodes CASSEGGQGNDEQFF.